Shown below are 27 T cell receptor beta chains from a single sample sequenced in a study of long-term antiretroviral therapy in people with HIV. The libraries were made with immunoSEQ v3.0 at survey level. TCRdb's copy holds only in-frame clones and misses some; the assay was immunoSEQ multiplex PCR. This table has about 28,000 clones, approximately 86% appearing once. The sequences come from unsorted PBMCs, collected 0.8 years after starting antiretroviral therapy. All receptors derive from a woman aged 25 to 39 with HIV.

The chain couples TRBV5-1 to TRBJ2-1; 8 bases align to TRBD1. Germline CDR1 and CDR2: SGHRS and YFSETQ. V shed 0 bases, J shed 8 bases, and the junction held 10 bases outside the gene matches. The CDR3 covers 16 residues. CDR3 amino acids: CASSLVYGQGGDEQFF. The CDR3 bases are TGCGCCAGCAGCTTGGTGTACGGACAGGGTGGTGATGAGCAGTTCTTC.

The chain uses TRBV19 and TRBJ2-7, with D unresolved. Germline V gene lookup returns CDR1 LNHDA and CDR2 SQIVND (reference sequence). V lost 5 bases and J 5 bases, leaving 10 bases between the germline ends. This CDR3 is 12 amino acids long. CDR3 sequence reads: CASSVGEDEQYF. In DNA, the CDR3 is TGTGCCAGTAGTGTTGGAGAGGACGAGCAGTACTTC.

The V and J genes are TRBV5-1 and TRBJ1-1; D not certain. The V end was cut by 1 base, the J end by 1 base, with 17 bases between. This CDR3 comprises 17 residues. Germline V gene lookup returns CDR1 SGHRS and CDR2 YFSETQ. The CDR3 DNA follows: TGCGCCAGCAGCTTGTTCTTCAGGACGGGTACGAACACTGAAGCTTTCTTT. Protein sequence: CASSLFFRTGTNTEAFF.

Here the CDR3 DNA reads TGTGCCTGGAGGGACAGGGGGTCCTACGAGCAGTACGTC. Protein: CAWRDRGSYEQYV. The rearrangement joins TRBV30 to TRBJ2-7; 10 bases align to TRBD1. Per the germline V gene, CDR1 is GTSNPN and CDR2 is SVGIG (reference sequence). The CDR3 extends over 13 amino acids. J was trimmed by 1 base and V by 3 bases; bases with no gene match: 0.

V is TRBV10-3 and J is TRBJ2-1; perhaps TRBD2 as D (5 bases). CDR1 is ENHRY, CDR2 SYGVKD, per germline. The CDR3 extends over 14 amino acids. V was cut by 0 bases and J by 2 bases, with 5 bases left in between. The CDR3 coding sequence is TGTGCCATCAGTGAGTCGGGAGCCTACAATGAGCAGTTCTTC. It specifies CAISESGAYNEQFF.

This clone was counted only a few times. The J gene is TRBJ2-3, the V gene TRBV10-3, with a possible D match to TRBD1 (6 bases). The CDR3 has 14 amino acids. Germline loops: CDR1 ENHRY, CDR2 SYGVKD. The V gene lost 7 bases and the J gene lost 3 bases, with 14 bases spanning the gap. The CDR3 spells CAINQGLQTDTQYF. The CDR3, as DNA: TGTGCCATCAATCAGGGGCTACAAACAGATACGCAGTATTTT.

This clone was seen a handful of times. This chain uses TRBV6-1 with TRBJ1-1; 8 bases line up with TRBD1. J was trimmed by 6 bases and V by 7 bases; bases with no gene match: 10. CDR1 MNHNS and CDR2 SASEGT come from the germline V gene. CDR3 length equals 14 residues. This chain's CDR3 is CASTWGQEGAEAFF. The CDR3 DNA sequence: TGTGCCAGCACCTGGGGACAGGAGGGCGCTGAAGCTTTCTTT.

This chain joins TRBV7-7 and TRBJ1-1; TRBD1 is a possible D gene (5 bases). The V end lost 5 bases, the J end lost 1 base, and 8 bases lay between the germline ends. Germline CDR1 reads SSHAT; CDR2 reads FNYEAQ (reference sequence). The CDR3 loop spans 13 amino acids. The CDR3 spells CASSLDTNTEAFF. For the CDR3, the DNA is TGTGCCAGCAGCCTGGACACGAACACTGAAGCTTTCTTT.

V and J are TRBV6-1 and TRBJ1-5; 9 nucleotides line up with TRBD1. With V trimmed by 6 bases and J by 3 bases, 3 bases remained unmatched. This CDR3 contains 14 residues. The germline CDR1 and CDR2 sequences are MNHNS and SASEGT. This chain's CDR3 is CASRRTGDNQPQHF. The CDR3 DNA reads TGTGCCAGCAGGAGGACAGGGGACAATCAGCCCCAGCATTTT.

The chain couples TRBV28 to TRBJ1-4, with a tentative D call TRBD1 (5 bases). V was trimmed by 8 bases and J by 7 bases, leaving 14 bases between them. The CDR3 length is 13 residues. Germline assignment: CDR1 MDHEN and CDR2 SYDVKM. CDR3 bases: TGTGCCAGCCTTACCGGCCAGGGTGAAAAACTGTTTTTT. Translated: CASLTGQGEKLFF.

CDR3 in DNA: TGTGCCAGCAGTGGGGTCCGGGGCGGGGATGGCTACACCTTC. This codes for CASSGVRGGDGYTF. V and J are TRBV2 and TRBJ1-2, with D perhaps matching TRBD1 (5 bases). Germline lookup yields CDR1 SNHLY and CDR2 FYNNEI. This CDR3 is built from 14 residues. The V end was cut by 4 bases, the J end by 6 bases, with 15 bases between.

The V call is TRBV30, the J call TRBJ2-2; D unclear. Germline V gene data show CDR1 as GTSNPN and CDR2 as SVGIG (reference sequence). V dropped 0 bases and J dropped 3 bases, with 8 bases sitting between them. The CDR3 is made up of 14 amino acids. The chain's CDR3 is CAWSVGRHTGELFF. The CDR3 DNA follows: TGTGCCTGGAGTGTGGGTCGGCACACCGGGGAGCTGTTTTTT.

The rearrangement joins TRBV7-9 to TRBJ1-4; TRBD1 matches 7 bases. The CDR3 has 16 amino acids. V trimming: 5 bases; J trimming: 1 base; junction bases outside the gene matches: 7. Germline loops: CDR1 SEHNR, CDR2 FQNEAQ (reference sequence). This CDR3 is CASSPQGGLTNEKLFF. The CDR3, as DNA: TGTGCCAGCAGCCCCCAGGGGGGGTTAACTAATGAAAAACTGTTTTTT. The complete variable domain, with remaining parts taken from reference TRBV7-9 and TRBJ1-4, reads DTGVSQNPRHKITKRGQNVTFRCDPISEHNRLYWYRQTLGQGPEFLTYFQNEAQLEKSRLLSDRFSAERPKGSFSTLEIQRTEQGDSAMYLCASSPQGGLTNEKLFFGSGTQLSVL.

The V call is TRBV2, the J call TRBJ1-1; TRBD1 matches at 7 bases. Germline CDR1 SNHLY, CDR2 FYNNEI. J was trimmed by 7 bases and V by 4 bases; bases with no gene match: 3. The CDR3 extends over 12 amino acids. CDR3 residues: CASSGQGNEAFF. The CDR3 DNA sequence: TGTGCCAGCAGTGGACAGGGTAATGAAGCTTTCTTT.

V and J are TRBV27 and TRBJ1-5; no clear D gene. The germline gives CDR1 MNHEY, CDR2 SMNVEV (reference sequence). With 2 bases removed from V and 5 bases from J, the gap between germline ends came to 7 bases. The CDR3 length is 13 residues. For the CDR3, the DNA is TGTGCCAGCAGTTTAGGGGTACATCAGCCCCAGCATTTT. As protein: CASSLGVHQPQHF.

Comment on this clone: An end of the junction differs from the germline gene, which may be a read error. The V and J genes are TRBV5-1 and TRBJ2-1, with D possibly being TRBD2 (5 bases). The CDR3 spans 13 residues. Germline loops: CDR1 SGHRS, CDR2 YFSETQ. Here the CDR3 reads CATSTLPQEAQFF. The DNA for the CDR3 is TGCGCCACCAGCACCCTGCCCCAGGAGGCTCAGTTCTTC.

The J gene is TRBJ1-3, the V gene TRBV7-8; D is unresolved. The CDR3 has 16 residues. V shed 1 base and J shed 0 bases, with 10 bases lying between them. Germline CDR1 SGHVS, CDR2 FQNEAQ. CDR3 in amino acids: CASSLVASNSGNTIYF. The DNA of the CDR3 is TGTGCCAGCAGCTTAGTGGCCAGCAACTCTGGAAACACCATATATTTT.

The genes are TRBV5-1 and TRBJ2-1; TRBD2 agrees at 9 bases. The length of the CDR3 is 16 residues. Germline CDR1 is SGHRS and CDR2 is YFSETQ. With 3 bases clipped from V and 3 bases from J, the junction kept 7 bases outside the gene matches. The DNA of the CDR3 is TGCGCCAGCAGCTCCACCGGGACTAGCAGCTACAATGAGCAGTTCTTC. This gives the protein CASSSTGTSSYNEQFF.

The count of this clone is one. The rearrangement uses TRBV14 and TRBJ2-1; tentative D call: TRBD1 (6 bases). There are 11 residues in the CDR3. Germline-derived CDR1 and CDR2 are SGHDN and FVKESK. Trimming left V 7 bases short and J 14 bases short, with 15 bases between. CDR3 in DNA: TGTGCCAGCACCCCAACAGGGAAGGAGTTCTTC. As protein: CASTPTGKEFF. Variable domain in full (rest from reference TRBV14 and TRBJ2-1): EAGVTQFPSHSVIEKGQTVTLRCDPISGHDNLYWYRRVMGKEIKFLLHFVKESKQDESGMPNNRFLAERTGGTYSTLKVQPAELEDSGVYFCASTPTGKEFFGPGTRLTVL.

The chain links TRBV5-1 to TRBJ1-1; D gene unclear. Germline assignment: CDR1 SGHRS and CDR2 YFSETQ. The CDR3 runs 14 residues. V was pared by 3 bases and J by 0 bases, with 9 bases between. DNA of the CDR3: TGCGCCAGCAGCTCATTACTCATGAACACTGAAGCTTTCTTT. Protein: CASSSLLMNTEAFF.

This clone was counted once. This chain uses TRBV5-1 with TRBJ2-5, with a weak D call TRBD1 (5 bases). There are 16 residues in the CDR3. Germline V CDR1 and CDR2: SGHRS, YFSETQ. V lost 0 bases and J 4 bases, leaving 16 bases between the germline ends. The CDR3 nucleotides read TGCGCCAGCAGCTTGGGGGCCCAAGGGGTAGTAGAGACCCAGTACTTC. Translated, it gives CASSLGAQGVVETQYF.

The genes are TRBV5-1 and TRBJ2-5, with 8 bases aligning to TRBD1. After removal of 4 bases from V and 3 bases from J, the junction contained 11 bases not matched to a gene. The CDR3 is 16 residues long. Germline V gene lookup returns CDR1 SGHRS and CDR2 YFSETQ. CDR3 residues: CASSPGGTGAEETQYF. The CDR3 bases are TGCGCCAGCAGCCCTGGTGGGACAGGAGCCGAAGAGACCCAGTACTTC. Together with reference TRBV5-1 and TRBJ2-5, the CDR3 gives the full variable domain: KAGVTQTPRYLIKTRGQQVTLSCSPISGHRSVSWYQQTPGQGLQFLFEYFSETQRNKGNFPGRFSGRQFSNSRSEMNVSTLELGDSALYLCASSPGGTGAEETQYFGPGTRLLVL.

This clone was seen once. The V and J genes are TRBV11-2 and TRBJ2-7, with D unresolved. The CDR3 has 13 amino acids. Germline CDR1 is SGHAT and CDR2 is FQNNGV. Between the trimmed V and J ends, which lost 1 base and 5 bases, there was a span of 9 bases. DNA for the CDR3: TGTGCCAGCAGCTTAGTCGCATCCCACGAGCAGTACGTC. It codes for CASSLVASHEQYV.

This clone was observed a single time. J is TRBJ1-5 and V is TRBV6-6; TRBD1 might be the D (6 bases). From germline, CDR1 is MNHNY and CDR2 SVGAGI (reference sequence). V was trimmed by 6 bases and J by 3 bases, leaving 9 bases between them. The CDR3 covers 13 residues. CDR3 coding DNA: TGTGCCAGCAGGAAGGGGGACAATCAGCCCCAGCATTTT. It yields the protein CASRKGDNQPQHF.

This clone was observed a few times. This chain uses TRBV19 with TRBJ1-6, with D perhaps TRBD1 (5 bases). This CDR3 has 14 residues. V shed 10 bases and J shed 6 bases, with 16 bases lying between them. Per the germline V gene, CDR1 is LNHDA and CDR2 is SQIVND (reference sequence). CDR3 in amino acids: CATAVGLINSPLHF. The CDR3 bases are TGTGCCACAGCTGTGGGACTGATTAATTCACCCCTCCACTTT.

The chain is built from TRBV2 and TRBJ2-2; TRBD2 is a possible D gene (6 bases). V was trimmed by 2 bases and J by 3 bases, leaving 10 bases between them. The CDR3 extends over 15 amino acids. Germline assignment: CDR1 SNHLY and CDR2 FYNNEI. The chain's CDR3 is CASSEHGGDTGELFF. CDR3 in DNA: TGTGCCAGCAGTGAACACGGGGGAGACACCGGGGAGCTGTTTTTT.

This clone was detected only once. The V gene is TRBV6-5, the J gene TRBJ1-2, with TRBD1 as a possible D gene (6 bases). Trimming cost V 6 bases and J 3 bases, with 11 bases left between them. The CDR3 is 13 residues long. Per the germline V gene, CDR1 is MNHEY and CDR2 is SVGAGI. CDR3 bases: TGTGCCAGCAGCTCACAGGGAGACTATGGCTACACCTTC. It codes for CASSSQGDYGYTF.